Given below is one T cell receptor beta chain in context. The antigen remains undetermined. The repertoire was sequenced with immunoSEQ multiplex PCR; TCRdb's copy has only in-frame clones and lacks some. The data hold tens of thousands of clones, with roughly 80% observed a single time. These data originate in a study of cytomegalovirus exposure and HLA in healthy donors. The CDR3 sequence is 12 residues long. V lost 5 bases and J 5 bases, leaving 6 bases between the germline ends. Germline CDR1 MNHEY, CDR2 SMNVEV (reference sequence). Whole-study findings and limits: Investigators reported more than 150 TCR beta chains as tied to cytomegalovirus.

Sample: PBMCs. V usage is TRBV27 and J usage is TRBJ2-2; D remains unclear. The TCR sequence derives from a young man in good health and CMV-seronegative. The chain's CDR3 is CASSPLTGELFF. The CDR3 DNA is TGTGCCAGCAGTCCCTTAACCGGGGAGCTGTTTTTT.